This T cell receptor (beta chain) comes out of a study of cytomegalovirus exposure and HLA in healthy donors. General study results and limits: Whilst most TCR sequences proved rare, a subset of public TCRs occurred across many donors. First-cohort TCR clusters tended to co-occur in the 120 or so validation repertoires, a later analysis found.

Of note for this clone: What it recognizes is unknown.

Germline lookup yields CDR1 LGHNA and CDR2 YSLEER. The CDR3 runs 16 residues. V trimming: 5 bases; J trimming: 4 bases; junction bases outside the gene matches: 5. Assay used: immunoSEQ multiplex PCR; TCRdb lists only in-frame clones, some missing. This sample yields more than 85,000 clones, of which approximately 91% are seen a single time; approximately 2.3% belongs to the top ten. Material for sequencing was PBMCs. The sequence came from a woman younger than 30 in good health and CMV-seronegative. The J gene is TRBJ2-5, the V gene TRBV4-3; TRBD2 matches 15 bases. The CDR3 nucleotides read TGCGCCAGCAGCTGGGGACTAGCGGGAGGCGGAGAGACCCAGTACTTC. Translating gives CASSWGLAGGGETQYF.